The 20 T cell receptor beta chains presented below share a single source sample, sequenced in a study. TCRdb itself ran the 5' RACE reads through MiXCR, one entry per CDR3 protein. The table includes 35,000 to 50,000 distinct CDR3 sequences, roughly 23% detected once. The sorted Tregs were CD4+CD25+CD127-/low cells. Material: Tregs sorted from a lymph node. The receptor source for this set is a female donor with breast cancer.

The chain combines TRBV27 with TRBJ2-4; TRBD1 might be the D (5 bases). Looked up from germline, CDR1 is MNHEY and CDR2 is SMNVEV (reference sequence). Trimming removed 2 bases at V and 0 bases at J, with 11 bases between. The CDR3 loop spans 16 amino acids. This CDR3 reads CASSLRPTVAKNIQYF. CDR3 coding DNA: TGTGCCAGCAGTTTAAGACCGACAGTAGCCAAAAACATTCAGTACTTC.

A word on this clonotype: At one end the junction does not follow the germline gene, possibly because of a read error. The gene calls are TRBV6-6 and TRBJ2-1; 8 bases map to TRBD1. This CDR3 contains 15 residues. Germline V gives CDR1 MNHNY, CDR2 SVGAGI (reference sequence). The CDR3 reads CASGYLGQGYNEQFF. The CDR3 region has the DNA TGTGCCAGCGGTTACCTCGGACAGGGCTACAATGAGCAGTTCTTC.

This clonotype was counted at least ten times. The rearrangement uses TRBV6-1 and TRBJ2-5; a weak D match, TRBD2 (5 bases). The CDR3 extends over 13 amino acids. Germline values: CDR1 MNHNS, CDR2 SASEGT. Trimming took off 7 bases at V and 3 bases at J, with 12 bases between the two ends. As DNA, the CDR3 is TGTGCCAGCAAGACCGAGGGAAAAGAGACCCAGTACTTC. Protein product: CASKTEGKETQYF.

The rearrangement uses TRBV6-5 and TRBJ2-3; 8 nucleotides match TRBD2. J lost 4 bases, V lost 7 bases, and 7 bases had no gene match. Per germline, CDR1 MNHEY and CDR2 SVGAGI. This CDR3 has 14 amino acids. This CDR3 is CASKTQRESDTQYF. The DNA of the CDR3 is TGTGCCAGCAAAACCCAGCGGGAGTCAGATACGCAGTATTTT.

With regard to this clonotype: One base away lies a much larger clone, so this may be a sequencing read error. The chain is built from TRBV20-1 and TRBJ2-1; TRBD2 aligns across 7 bases. The CDR3 has 15 residues. V was clipped by 7 bases and J by 11 bases; unmatched bases: 20. CDR1 DFQATT and CDR2 SNEGSKA come from the germline V gene (reference sequence). CDR3 nucleotide sequence: TGCAGTGTTAGTGACCGGGACTACAAAACAATGAAGCAGTTCTTC. Residues: CSVSDRDYKTMKQFF.

This clonotype was recorded a few times. The chain has TRBV12-3 or TRBV12-4 and TRBJ1-2; perhaps TRBD1 as D (5 bases). The CDR3 length is 13 residues. V shed 2 bases and J shed 4 bases, with 8 bases lying between them. The CDR3 DNA follows: TGTGCCAGCAGTTTACCAGGGACCTATGGCTACACCTTC. Amino acids: CASSLPGTYGYTF.

The chain links TRBV2 to TRBJ1-6, with TRBD1 identical over 7 bases. Trimming took 5 bases from V and 6 from J; bases not matched to a gene: 7. The CDR3 is made up of 15 amino acids. The germline gives CDR1 SNHLY, CDR2 FYNNEI. The CDR3 coding sequence is TGTGCCAGCAGTTCCCGGACAGGCCTTAATTCACCCCTCCACTTT. Its protein product is CASSSRTGLNSPLHF.

This chain links TRBV11-2 with TRBJ2-7; TRBD1 aligns across 12 bases. The CDR3 covers 22 residues. Germline CDR1 is SGHAT and CDR2 is FQNNGV. Losses at the gene ends were 4 bases for V and 6 bases for J; bases not matched to a gene: 28. CDR3 sequence reads: CASSSLGGVTGTGGFWASEQYF. DNA of the CDR3: TGTGCCAGCAGCTCCCTAGGGGGTGTAACCGGGACAGGGGGCTTTTGGGCCTCCGAGCAGTACTTC.

In its sample, this clonotype was seen many times. The chain couples TRBV4-1 to TRBJ1-1; 7 nucleotides line up with TRBD1. This CDR3 has 14 amino acids. The V segment lost 2 bases and the J segment 11 bases; nucleotides outside the gene matches: 11. Per the germline V gene, CDR1 is MGHRA and CDR2 is YSYEKL. CDR3 sequence: CASSQLGTDPGAFF. CDR3 sequence (DNA): TGCGCCAGCAGCCAACTCGGGACAGATCCGGGGGCTTTCTTT.

The V and J genes are TRBV4-2 and TRBJ2-7, with 9 nucleotides matching TRBD2. V lost 0 bases and J lost 2; bases outside the gene matches: 5. CDR1 LGHNA and CDR2 YNFKEQ come from the germline V gene. CDR3 size: 16 residues. CDR3 sequence (DNA): TGTGCCAGCAGCCAAGACTCTAGCGGGACCCCCTACGAGCAGTACTTC. Its translation is CASSQDSSGTPYEQYF.

Concerning this clonotype itself: This may stem from a read error, because a much larger clone lies one nucleotide away. The genes are TRBV4-1 and TRBJ2-1; tentatively, D is TRBD2 (6 bases). This CDR3 contains 15 residues. Germline CDR1 reads MGHRA; CDR2 reads YSYEKL. Trimming pared 6 bases from V and 6 bases from J, leaving 18 bases between. CDR3 sequence reads: CASRQDDTAGNEQFF. CDR3 nucleotides: TGCGCCAGCAGGCAGGACGATACAGCGGGCAATGAGCAGTTCTTC.

The table lists this clonotype with many counts. The chain has TRBV10-3 and TRBJ2-1; 7 nucleotides agree with TRBD1. CDR3 length equals 12 residues. Unmatched junction bases numbered 10, after V lost 11 bases and J lost 9 bases. Germline CDR1 ENHRY, CDR2 SYGVKD. CDR3 in amino acids: CASMDRFGEQFF. DNA for the CDR3: TGTGCCTCGATGGACAGGTTTGGTGAGCAGTTCTTC.

This clonotype was picked up a small number of times. This chain links TRBV9 with TRBJ2-1; 11 bases agree with TRBD2. The V and J ends lost 4 bases and 6 bases, in that order; junction bases with no gene match: 6. Germline assignment: CDR1 SGDLS and CDR2 YYNGEE. This CDR3 comprises 15 residues. CDR3 sequence: CASSFSGRAPNEQFF. CDR3 bases: TGTGCCAGCAGCTTTAGCGGGAGGGCCCCCAATGAGCAGTTCTTC.

The chain uses TRBV11-3 and TRBJ2-1; D uncertain. V was trimmed by 2 bases and J by 6 bases, leaving 11 bases between them. Germline CDR1 reads SGHNT; CDR2 reads YENEEA. This CDR3 spans 14 amino acids. CDR3 residues: CASSLNAGLNEQFF. The CDR3 DNA is TGTGCCAGCAGCTTAAACGCCGGCCTCAATGAGCAGTTCTTC.

The chain recombines TRBV24-1 with TRBJ2-2; TRBD2 might be the D (6 bases). V lost 5 bases and J 8 bases, leaving 14 bases between the germline ends. This CDR3 is built from 14 residues. Germline CDR1 and CDR2: KGHDR and SFDVKD. CDR3 sequence: CATSALGSSGELFF. CDR3 bases: TGTGCCACCAGTGCACTCGGGAGTTCGGGGGAGCTGTTTTTT.

This clonotype was recorded at least ten times. DNA of the CDR3: TGCGCCAGCAGCTTCGGGACAGGAGTGAACACTGAAGCTTTCTTT. Its protein is CASSFGTGVNTEAFF. The chain uses TRBV5-1 and TRBJ1-1, with 8 bases identical to TRBD1. Germline V CDR1 and CDR2: SGHRS, YFSETQ. This CDR3 is built from 15 residues. V lost 2 bases, J lost 0 bases, and 3 bases stayed unmatched.

Only a few counts were recorded for this clonotype. This chain links TRBV7-8 with TRBJ2-1; 9 bases line up with TRBD1. Germline lookup yields CDR1 SGHVS and CDR2 FQNEAQ. V was pared by 0 bases and J by 3 bases, with 6 bases of the junction left unmatched. This CDR3 has 17 residues. As DNA, the CDR3 is TGTGCCAGCAGCTTAGCCCCCGGGACAGGGCACTACAATGAGCAGTTCTTC. It yields the protein CASSLAPGTGHYNEQFF.

The V gene is TRBV27, the J gene TRBJ2-7; D call uncertain. Germline V gene lookup returns CDR1 MNHEY and CDR2 SMNVEV (reference sequence). V shed 0 bases and J shed 3 bases, with 9 bases lying between them. CDR3 length: 14 residues. Here the CDR3 reads CASSLSWRSYEQYF. The DNA of the CDR3 is TGTGCCAGCAGTTTATCGTGGCGGAGCTACGAGCAGTACTTC.

The table lists this clonotype with many counts. The gene calls are TRBV25-1 and TRBJ2-2; 8 nucleotides line up with TRBD2. V dropped 1 base and J dropped 5; count of bases not matched to a gene: 3. The germline V gene encodes CDR1 MGHDK and CDR2 SYGVNS. The length of the CDR3 is 15 residues. CDR3 nucleotide sequence: TGTGCCAGCAGTGAATTGGCGGGAGGAACCGGGGAGCTGTTTTTT. Protein product: CASSELAGGTGELFF. The full variable domain, in which reference TRBV25-1 and TRBJ2-2 provide the parts outside the CDR3, is EADIYQTPRYLVIGTGKKITLECSQTMGHDKMYWYQQDPGMELHLIHYSYGVNSTEKGDLSSESTVSRIRTEHFPLTLESARPSHTSQYLCASSELAGGTGELFFGEGSRLTVL.

A note on this clonotype: A much bigger clone sits one base away, suggesting this may be a read error. Here the CDR3 omits its conserved ending phenylalanine or tryptophan, so a read error is the likely source. The chain joins TRBV29-1 to TRBJ1-2, with 8 positions matching TRBD1. V dropped 2 bases and J dropped 4; count of bases not matched to a gene: 9. The CDR3 covers 15 residues. CDR1 is SQVTM and CDR2 is ANQGSEA in the germline V gene. CDR3 amino acids: CSVEKTGTGSYGYTV. The CDR3, as DNA: TGCAGCGTTGAAAAGACCGGGACAGGTTCCTATGGCTACACCGTC.